This T cell receptor beta chain was obtained from a study of blood T cell repertoires in COVID-19. Only in-frame clones appear in the TCRdb table, and some are missing; sequencing was by immunoSEQ multiplex PCR. The sample contains approximately 110,000 clones, around 85% of which appear only once. This CDR3 region has 19 residues. Looked up from germline, CDR1 is MNHEY and CDR2 is SMNVEV (reference sequence). The trim removed 5 bases at V and 5 bases at J, leaving 21 bases unmatched. This chain uses TRBV27 with TRBJ2-3; the match to TRBD1 covers 8 bases. The source of this sequence is a woman of 80 years or more with COVID-19, enrolled during active disease. Sequencing used peripheral blood. The CDR3 coding sequence is TGTGCCAGCAGTGGCTCAGGGGGCGAAGGGGTAAGGAGACTAGATACGCAGTATTTT. It yields the protein CASSGSGGEGVRRLDTQYF.